The 3 T cell receptor beta chains listed next were all sequenced from one sample in a study of PD-1 blockade in mismatch repair-deficient tumors. Only in-frame clones appear in the TCRdb table, and some are missing; sequencing was by immunoSEQ multiplex PCR. The sample lists about 19,000 clones; around 80% were seen once. Sequencing was performed on PBMCs, taken 52 weeks after starting pembrolizumab. These receptors all come from an adult with mismatch repair-deficient cancer.

This clone was seen only a few times. The V and J genes are TRBV7-8 and TRBJ2-7, with 10 nucleotides matching TRBD1. Germline V gives CDR1 SGHVS, CDR2 FQNEAQ. Trimming cost V 5 bases and J 5 bases; bases outside gene matches: 12. CDR3 length: 16 residues. In DNA, the CDR3 is TGTGCCAGCAGCCGAGAGGGACAGGGGCGAATTCACGAGCAGTACTTC. Translated, it gives CASSREGQGRIHEQYF.

The V gene is TRBV7-9, the J gene TRBJ1-5; a weak D match, TRBD1 (6 bases). The CDR3 totals 18 residues. Germline lookup yields CDR1 SEHNR and CDR2 FQNEAQ (reference sequence). Trimming shortened V by 1 base and J by 0 bases, and 16 bases separated the two germline ends. The CDR3 protein is CASSLVTFRQDSNQPQHF. CDR3 nucleotide sequence: TGTGCCAGCAGCTTAGTAACTTTTCGACAGGATAGCAATCAGCCCCAGCATTTT.

V and J are TRBV5-1 and TRBJ2-3; D remains unclear. The CDR3 runs 14 residues. Germline CDR1 is SGHRS and CDR2 is YFSETQ. Trimming shortened V by 4 bases and J by 2 bases, and 11 bases separated the two germline ends. The CDR3: CASSGPTVTDTQYF. In DNA form, the CDR3 reads TGCGCCAGCAGCGGCCCAACAGTCACAGATACGCAGTATTTT.